The following is a TCR beta chain sequence with its context. Which antigen it targets is not known. No base quality values were provided; no much bigger clone lies one nucleotide off. TCRbeta CDR3 sequencing was performed on sorted unstimulated T cells and on proliferating T cells recovered from mixed lymphocyte reactions. Fresh whole blood from approximately ten HLA-typed healthy donors was used to isolate PBMCs. These data belong to a study of siplizumab effects on memory and regulatory T cells (dated by TCRdb to the late 2010s). Some background on the complete study: The study examined how the anti-CD2 antibody siplizumab affects alloreactive T-cell subsets in allogeneic mixed lymphocyte reactions built from human PBMCs.

Paper-wide results and their limitations: Roughly 80-95% of proliferating CD4+ or CD8+ clones could not be assigned a naive or memory phenotype. Sequences below about 10^-5 frequency were poorly captured, so only a minor fraction of alloreactive clones could be mapped to unstimulated subsets. Whether proliferating Tregs from siplizumab cultures actually had suppressive function was not functionally confirmed. The cumulative frequency of alloreactive sequences traceable to unstimulated CD4+ memory T cells was significantly reduced by siplizumab. Compared with memory T cells, unstimulated naive T cells appeared more diverse, and naive cells seemed to make a substantial contribution to the alloresponse. Among mappable alloreactive CD4+ clones, an average Treg-derived fraction of almost 70% was observed with siplizumab, compared with more than 25% in control reactions.

The library was obtained by the immunoSEQ multiplex PCR assay. The deep sequencing platform assayed about 90,000 TCR templates per sample. Genomic DNA extracted from sorted T cells was used for TCRbeta CDR3 sequencing. The paper's data handling went like this. The R programming language was used for the clonal analysis of the TCRbeta CDR3 data. Alloreactive CD4+ and CD8+ clones were identified by comparing unstimulated samples to CFSE-low samples taken after the reaction. Alloreactive CD4+ clones were assigned to regulatory or non-regulatory origin by matching sequences to sorted unstimulated Treg and non-Treg repertoires. This immuneACCESS table, as held by TCRdb, lists in-frame sequences with V and J called but not all clones. Of the missing ones, under half trace to an unresolved V gene in checked studies; the others have no known cause. The V and J calls and clone size are taken from that table; D and trimming were inferred from the DNA. In all, the sample holds 99,000 or so clones, and 85% to 95% of those were seen once. About 0.32% of the sample goes to the ten largest clones.

Sequenced: CD4+ T cells sorted from blood. This receptor was identified in a human donor in good health.

The CDR3 has the sequence CASSTNTGQPQHF. The nucleotides read TGTGCCAGCAGTACAAACACAGGGCAGCCCCAGCATTTT. The chain is assembled from TRBV6-6 and TRBJ1-5; the D segment could be TRBD1, given 6 matching bases. The CDR1 and CDR2 encoded by the germline V gene (reference sequence) are MNHNY and SVGAGI. V is clipped by 5 bases and J by 7 bases, and the sequence between their germline boundaries is 12 bases long. CDR3 length: 13 amino acids, cysteine to phenylalanine. Just CDR3 DNA is preserved here, 39 bases in frame from base 1.